This T cell receptor (beta chain) emerged from a study of chronic HIV infection and antiretroviral therapy. MiXCR, run by TCRdb on the 5' RACE reads, gives a single entry per CDR3 protein. In the table there are over 40,000 distinct CDR3 sequences, 19% of which are singletons. This CDR3 region has 14 residues. Trimming removed 3 bases from V and 3 bases from J, with 9 bases in between. The germline gives CDR1 MDHEN, CDR2 SYDVKM. The chain links TRBV28 to TRBJ2-4; D may match TRBD1 or TRBD2 (5 bases each). This sequence was found in an adult who had HIV and had not received antiretroviral therapy, or was an uninfected healthy control (not recorded which). The sequenced material came from peripheral blood. The DNA for the CDR3 is TGTGCCAGCAGTTTCCCAGGGAGCAAAAACATTCAGTACTTC. Its translation: CASSFPGSKNIQYF.